The 25 T cell receptor beta chains in this list originate from one sample, sequenced in a study of spatial heterogeneity in lung cancer (dated by TCRdb to the late 2010s). This specimen's time point label, per the study, means: sample taken at primary tumor resection. For TCR sequencing, whole RNA was extracted from tumor and nontumor lung tissue, or from cryopreserved PBMC samples, and no cell sorting was done. To prepare the library, 5' RACE was applied. Reads for this sample came from a NextSeq 500. TCRdb passed the public sequencing reads through fastp at Q25 and MiXCR, retaining productive beta sequences. Duplicate CDR3 protein sequences are folded into a single record with the most common DNA and genes. The sample table contains about 85,000 distinct CDR3 sequences; only one count was recorded for approximately 21% of them. The top ten hold roughly 5.6% of the sample. Sequencing was performed on PBMCs, taken at surgery. These receptors all come from a male donor with early-stage non-small cell lung cancer.

The chain carries TRBV11-3 and TRBJ2-7; 9 bases match TRBD1. This CDR3 comprises 16 residues. V trimming: 4 bases; J trimming: 1 base; junction bases outside the gene matches: 8. The V gene's germline CDR1 is SGHNT and CDR2 YENEEA. The CDR3 loop is CASSSTDRGRSYEQYF. In nucleotides, the CDR3 is TGTGCCAGCAGCTCGACGGACAGGGGACGGTCCTACGAGCAGTACTTC.

This clonotype was seen only a few times. This chain connects TRBV24-1 to TRBJ1-2; D is perhaps TRBD1 (5 bases). Trimming pared 5 bases from V and 8 bases from J, leaving 11 bases between. The CDR3 spans 12 residues. Germline CDR1 and CDR2: KGHDR and SFDVKD. Written as DNA, the CDR3 is TGTGCCACCAGTGCCGGGGCGGGAGGCTACACCTTC. Its protein product is CATSAGAGGYTF.

This clonotype was observed at least ten times. V gene TRBV9 combines with J gene TRBJ1-5; D not certain. V gave up 4 bases and J gave up 4 bases, with 12 bases separating them. CDR1 and CDR2 (germline): SGDLS, YYNGEE. There are 14 residues in the CDR3. CDR3 protein: CASSLSPTNQPQHF. The DNA of the CDR3 is TGTGCCAGCAGCCTATCCCCCACGAATCAGCCCCAGCATTTT.

This clonotype was counted a single time. This chain links TRBV14 with TRBJ2-1; no clear D. The CDR3 extends over 14 amino acids. Trimming took 8 bases from V and 5 from J, leaving 16 bases between them. Germline CDR1 reads SGHDN; CDR2 reads FVKESK. CDR3 in DNA: TGTGCCAGCTCGGCTCTTGCGGTGAACAATGAGCAGTTCTTC. Translation: CASSALAVNNEQFF.

The rearrangement joins TRBV11-3 to TRBJ2-1; D assignment may be TRBD1 or TRBD2 (5 bases each). The CDR3 length is 16 residues. V was trimmed by 4 bases and J by 8 bases, leaving 21 bases between them. The germline V gene has CDR1 SGHNT and CDR2 YENEEA. CDR3 sequence (DNA): TGTGCCAGCAGCTCTCGCCGGGACCGCGCCTGGGATGAGCAGTTCTTC. Protein: CASSSRRDRAWDEQFF.

The chain recombines TRBV9 with TRBJ2-2; TRBD1 is a possible D gene (5 bases). Germline V gives CDR1 SGDLS, CDR2 YYNGEE. The V and J ends lost 4 bases and 3 bases respectively, with 16 bases between them. This CDR3 comprises 16 residues. The CDR3 DNA reads TGTGCCAGCAGCCCCAGCAGGGTTCATGACACCGGGGAGCTGTTTTTT. It encodes CASSPSRVHDTGELFF.

The rearrangement joins TRBV28 to TRBJ1-1; no clear D gene. This CDR3 contains 12 residues. The germline V gene encodes CDR1 MDHEN and CDR2 SYDVKM. V gave up 2 bases and J gave up 4 bases, with 5 bases separating them. The CDR3 here is CASSLGVTEAFF. DNA for the CDR3: TGTGCCAGCAGTTTAGGGGTCACTGAAGCTTTCTTT. Looking up the rest from reference TRBV28 and TRBJ1-1 gives the full variable domain: DVKVTQSSRYLVKRTGEKVFLECVQDMDHENMFWYRQDPGLGLRLIYFSYDVKMKEKGDIPEGYSVSREKKERFSLILESASTNQTSMYLCASSLGVTEAFFGQGTRLTVV.

CDR3 DNA sequence: TGTGCCAGCGGTCGCCGGGGGTTTGGGAACACCGGGGAGCTGTTTTTT. Translated: CASGRRGFGNTGELFF. The V call is TRBV6-5, the J call TRBJ2-2, with a tentative D call TRBD2 (6 bases). This CDR3 comprises 16 residues. Germline lookup yields CDR1 MNHEY and CDR2 SVGAGI. V was trimmed by 8 bases and J by 1 base, leaving 17 bases between them.

This clonotype has just a few counts. V is TRBV20-1 and J is TRBJ1-3; unclear D gene. CDR3 size: 10 residues. The germline V gene encodes CDR1 DFQATT and CDR2 SNEGSKA (reference sequence). The V and J ends lost 5 bases and 8 bases respectively, with 7 bases between them. The CDR3 coding sequence is TGCAGTGCTCTCGAAGACACCATATATTTT. Translation gives CSALEDTIYF.

In this sample, this clonotype turned up many times. V gene TRBV2 combines with J gene TRBJ2-4; 10 bases are shared with TRBD1. From germline, CDR1 is SNHLY and CDR2 FYNNEI. V lost 5 bases and J lost 0; bases outside the gene matches: 13. This CDR3 has 19 residues. The CDR3 coding sequence is TGTGCCAGCAGTCCGGGACAGGGGATACGGACAATAGCCAAAAACATTCAGTACTTC. Protein product: CASSPGQGIRTIAKNIQYF.

The chain links TRBV5-6 to TRBJ1-3, with D unclear. Germline V gene data show CDR1 as SGHDT and CDR2 as YYEEEE. Trimming removed 2 bases from V and 4 bases from J, with 10 bases in between. The CDR3 covers 14 residues. The CDR3 loop reads CASSFLGSGNTIYF. As DNA, the CDR3 is TGTGCCAGCAGCTTTCTAGGGTCAGGAAACACCATATATTTT.

The chain is built from TRBV29-1 and TRBJ2-3; 13 bases fit TRBD2. V trimming: 6 bases; J trimming: 2 bases; junction bases outside the gene matches: 8. Per the germline V gene, CDR1 is SQVTM and CDR2 is ANQGSEA. This CDR3 contains 16 residues. DNA for the CDR3: TGCAGCGTCACCCGACTAGCGGGAGGCCACACAGATACGCAGTATTTT. Translating it yields CSVTRLAGGHTDTQYF.

This clonotype was observed at least ten times. DNA of the CDR3: TGTGCCAGCAGCCATGAAAGCGGGGCTAGTGTGCAGTTCTTC. Translating gives CASSHESGASVQFF. The chain links TRBV4-2 to TRBJ2-1; 7 nucleotides agree with TRBD2. The CDR3 extends over 14 amino acids. Germline V gene data show CDR1 as LGHNA and CDR2 as YNFKEQ. V lost 3 bases, J lost 12 bases, and 11 bases stayed unmatched.

This clonotype was seen a few times. The chain couples TRBV27 to TRBJ1-2; D remains ambiguous. The CDR3 consists of 13 residues. Germline values: CDR1 MNHEY, CDR2 SMNVEV (reference sequence). V was shortened by 2 bases and J by 2 bases, with 6 bases between the two germline ends. The CDR3 DNA reads TGTGCCAGCAGTTTACATCAGAACTATGGCTACACCTTC. The encoded protein is CASSLHQNYGYTF.

The chain combines TRBV5-1 with TRBJ2-3, with 12 nucleotides matching TRBD2. Germline trimming cut 4 bases from V and 3 bases from J; bases unmatched to any gene: 9. The CDR3 has 17 residues. Germline V gene sequence: CDR1 SGHRS, CDR2 YFSETQ. The DNA of the CDR3 is TGCGCCAGCAGCCCCCGACTAGCGGGAGCCCGAACAGATACGCAGTATTTT. Residues: CASSPRLAGARTDTQYF. Supplemented by reference TRBV5-1 and TRBJ2-3, the full variable domain reads KAGVTQTPRYLIKTRGQQVTLSCSPISGHRSVSWYQQTPGQGLQFLFEYFSETQRNKGNFPGRFSGRQFSNSRSEMNVSTLELGDSALYLCASSPRLAGARTDTQYFGPGTRLTVL.

The gene calls are TRBV30 and TRBJ1-6; D perhaps matches TRBD1 (6 bases). V lost 0 bases and J 8 bases, leaving 17 bases between the germline ends. The CDR3 contains 16 residues. Germline lookup yields CDR1 GTSNPN and CDR2 SVGIG (reference sequence). As DNA, the CDR3 is TGTGCCTGGAGTGTAGGGGGGGGCAGCTTGTATTCACCCCTCCACTTT. This translates into CAWSVGGGSLYSPLHF.

The V call is TRBV12-5, the J call TRBJ2-1; D gene unclear. The germline V gene encodes CDR1 LGHNT and CDR2 FRNRAP. The CDR3 contains 13 residues. The germline V and J ends were trimmed by 0 bases and 10 bases, with 10 bases remaining between them. The CDR3 DNA reads TGTGCTAGTGGTTTGGTAGCGCCCGAAGAGCAGTTCTTC. Amino acid sequence: CASGLVAPEEQFF.

As DNA, the CDR3 is TGTGCCAGCAGCCCCCCCCGTGGGATTGGCACTGAAGCTTTCTTT. Translating gives CASSPPRGIGTEAFF. The chain couples TRBV6-5 to TRBJ1-1; unclear D gene. Trimming shortened V by 6 bases and J by 4 bases, and 18 bases separated the two germline ends. Germline V lookup: CDR1 MNHEY, CDR2 SVGAGI. CDR3 length: 15 residues.

This sequence joins TRBV20-1 and TRBJ1-1; D is possibly TRBD1 (5 bases). This CDR3 is 13 amino acids long. V was pared by 6 bases and J by 0 bases, with 11 bases between. Germline CDR1 reads DFQATT; CDR2 reads SNEGSKA (reference sequence). The CDR3 reads CSATGRMNTEAFF. Here the CDR3 DNA reads TGCAGTGCCACGGGACGCATGAACACTGAAGCTTTCTTT.

This clonotype came up a few times. This chain links TRBV7-9 with TRBJ2-7; D call uncertain. The V end was cut by 5 bases, the J end by 0 bases, with 14 bases between. Germline values: CDR1 SEHNR, CDR2 FQNEAQ (reference sequence). This CDR3 spans 15 amino acids. CDR3 protein: CASSMFPDPSYEQYF. The CDR3 coding sequence is TGTGCCAGCAGCATGTTTCCGGACCCCTCCTACGAGCAGTACTTC.

This clonotype showed up many times. The chain carries TRBV28 and TRBJ2-6, with no clear D. The CDR3 extends over 16 amino acids. The V gene lost 2 bases and the J gene lost 2 bases, with 10 bases spanning the gap. Germline CDR1 MDHEN, CDR2 SYDVKM. The CDR3 DNA sequence: TGTGCCAGCAGTTTAGAAGGAACAACTGGGGCCAACGTCCTGACTTTC. Its translation: CASSLEGTTGANVLTF.

This chain joins TRBV11-2 and TRBJ2-1; 8 nucleotides align to TRBD1. Germline values: CDR1 SGHAT, CDR2 FQNNGV. With 8 bases clipped from V and 9 bases from J, the junction kept 9 bases outside the gene matches. The CDR3 runs to 13 residues. The CDR3 region has the DNA TGTGCCAGCGGGGACAGGATAGGCGGTGAGCAGTTCTTC. It codes for CASGDRIGGEQFF.

This clonotype was counted at least ten times. The V and J genes are TRBV5-1 and TRBJ1-1; TRBD1 matches at 7 bases. Germline V gene data show CDR1 as SGHRS and CDR2 as YFSETQ. The CDR3 is 14 residues long. J lost 1 base, V lost 2 bases, and 2 bases had no gene match. CDR3: CASSFQGENTEAFF. DNA for the CDR3: TGCGCCAGCAGCTTCCAGGGGGAGAACACTGAAGCTTTCTTT. Using reference TRBV5-1 and TRBJ1-1 for the parts outside the CDR3, the full variable domain is KAGVTQTPRYLIKTRGQQVTLSCSPISGHRSVSWYQQTPGQGLQFLFEYFSETQRNKGNFPGRFSGRQFSNSRSEMNVSTLELGDSALYLCASSFQGENTEAFFGQGTRLTVV.

Of note for this clonotype: Because the CDR3 is missing its conserved closing phenylalanine or tryptophan, this is likely a read error. No DNA is shown, since the ends of the CDR3 on it are uncertain; the CDR3 is the one TCRdb lists. This rearrangement joins TRBV6-6 to TRBJ2-7; the tabulated D call, TRBD1, remains unverified against the DNA. Germline values: CDR1 MNHNY, CDR2 SVGAGI (reference sequence). The CDR3 is made up of 13 amino acids, end residues included. The CDR3 loop is CASSLPTSGGPVL.

V gene TRBV6-5 combines with J gene TRBJ1-1; TRBD1 might be the D (6 bases). This CDR3 spans 15 amino acids. Per the germline V gene, CDR1 is MNHEY and CDR2 is SVGAGI. The V gene lost 1 base and the J gene lost 3 bases, with 12 bases spanning the gap. DNA for the CDR3: TGTGCCAGCAGTTACTGGGGGGCACGGGACACTGAAGCTTTCTTT. It yields the protein CASSYWGARDTEAFF.